These 13 T cell receptor beta chains share one sample of origin, sequenced in a study of T-cell memory formation after mild COVID-19. A single record per CDR3 protein comes from TCRdb applying MiXCR to the 5' RACE reads. The repertoire consists of hundreds of thousands of distinct CDR3 sequences, with about 20% occurring once and the leading ten covering 7.5% to 10%. Source material: PBMCs or a T cell subset sorted from them (not recorded which). These receptors were collected from an adult woman who had mild COVID-19 (a few samples of this study predate the infection). Cell type and time point are not known.

The gene calls are TRBV7-3 and TRBJ2-5, with D possibly matching TRBD2 (6 bases). CDR3 length equals 13 residues. V lost 7 bases and J 4 bases, leaving 13 bases between the germline ends. The germline CDR1 and CDR2 sequences are SGHTA and FQGTGA. The CDR3 loop reads CASTRGFGETQYF. For the CDR3, the DNA is TGTGCCAGCACCCGGGGGTTCGGAGAGACCCAGTACTTC.

The chain employs TRBV27 and TRBJ2-1; weak D call: TRBD1 (6 bases). Germline CDR1 is MNHEY and CDR2 is SMNVEV (reference sequence). Trimming removed 5 bases from V and 0 bases from J, with 11 bases in between. The CDR3 contains 15 residues. This CDR3 is CASSDQGSSYNEQFF. The DNA for the CDR3 is TGTGCCAGCAGTGACCAGGGGAGCTCCTACAATGAGCAGTTCTTC.

The V call is TRBV5-6, the J call TRBJ2-1; D may correspond to TRBD1 or TRBD2 (6 bases each). V shed 6 bases and J shed 0 bases, with 13 bases lying between them. Looked up from germline, CDR1 is SGHDT and CDR2 is YYEEEE. This CDR3 has 15 amino acids. The CDR3: CASKSGGGSYNEQFF. CDR3 nucleotide sequence: TGTGCCAGCAAAAGCGGAGGGGGCTCCTACAATGAGCAGTTCTTC.

This chain connects TRBV3-1 to TRBJ2-7, with D uncertain. The germline gives CDR1 LGHDT, CDR2 YNNKEL (reference sequence). V was trimmed by 0 bases and J by 0 bases, leaving 12 bases between them. This CDR3 spans 16 amino acids. The CDR3 here is CASSQEVQKFSYEQYF. DNA of the CDR3: TGTGCCAGCAGCCAAGAGGTACAGAAGTTCTCCTACGAGCAGTACTTC.

This clonotype was observed a few times. V and J are TRBV11-2 and TRBJ1-4; a possible D gene is TRBD1 (5 bases). Germline V gives CDR1 SGHAT, CDR2 FQNNGV. Trimming left V 5 bases short and J 0 bases short, with 25 bases between. The CDR3 is made up of 20 amino acids. CDR3 in amino acids: CASSALSGPLLFATNEKLFF. In DNA, the CDR3 is TGTGCCAGCAGCGCATTATCGGGACCGTTACTATTTGCAACTAATGAAAAACTGTTTTTT. The entire variable domain, with the rest obtained from reference TRBV11-2 and TRBJ1-4, is as follows: EAGVAQSPRYKIIEKRQSVAFWCNPISGHATLYWYQQILGQGPKLLIQFQNNGVVDDSQLPKDRFSAERLKGVDSTLKIQPAKLEDSAVYLCASSALSGPLLFATNEKLFFGSGTQLSVL.

The J gene is TRBJ1-2, the V gene TRBV2; D uncertain. V lost 4 bases and J 4 bases, leaving 10 bases between the germline ends. CDR1 is SNHLY and CDR2 is FYNNEI in the germline V gene. The CDR3 extends over 13 amino acids. CDR3: CASSGYGFYGYTF. The CDR3, as DNA: TGTGCCAGCAGTGGCTACGGCTTCTATGGCTACACCTTC.

The J gene is TRBJ2-1, the V gene TRBV7-2, with D possibly matching TRBD1 (6 bases). There are 15 residues in the CDR3. V was pared by 6 bases and J by 0 bases, with 12 bases between. Germline assignment: CDR1 SGHTA and CDR2 FQGNSA. In nucleotides, the CDR3 is TGTGCCAGCAGAGAAGACAGGTCCTCCTACAATGAGCAGTTCTTC. Translated: CASREDRSSYNEQFF.

In this sample, this clonotype turned up a few times. The chain couples TRBV29-1 to TRBJ2-7; a possible D gene is TRBD2 (5 bases). The CDR3 is 15 amino acids. Germline CDR1 and CDR2: SQVTM and ANQGSEA. V lost 3 bases, J lost 1 base, and 16 bases lay in between. CDR3 region: CSVEYAGTSSYEQYF. CDR3 nucleotides: TGCAGCGTTGAGTATGCAGGAACTAGTTCCTACGAGCAGTACTTC.

The genes are TRBV27 and TRBJ2-7; TRBD1 matches 8 bases. V shed 5 bases and J 3 bases; nucleotides not matched to a gene: 9. CDR3 length: 15 amino acids. Germline-derived CDR1 and CDR2 are MNHEY and SMNVEV (reference sequence). The CDR3 DNA sequence: TGTGCCAGCAGTCCAATCCGGGACAGGAGCTACGAGCAGTACTTC. It is translated as CASSPIRDRSYEQYF.

The rearrangement joins TRBV6-6 to TRBJ1-3, with 8 bases lining up with TRBD1. V shed 10 bases, J shed 1 base, and the junction held 6 bases outside the gene matches. This CDR3 is 14 amino acids long. CDR1 is MNHNY and CDR2 is SVGAGI in the germline V gene (reference sequence). The CDR3 bases are TGTGCCACCCACACAGGGGGATCTGGAAACACCATATATTTT. The encoded protein is CATHTGGSGNTIYF.

In its sample, this clonotype was seen a few times. This rearrangement joins TRBV6-1 to TRBJ2-1; maybe TRBD2 (5 bases). V was trimmed by 3 bases and J by 0 bases, leaving 6 bases between them. The CDR3 has 14 residues. Germline V gene data show CDR1 as MNHNS and CDR2 as SASEGT. The CDR3 DNA is TGTGCCAGCAGTGAGGGGAGCTCCTACAATGAGCAGTTCTTC. It translates to CASSEGSSYNEQFF.

V is TRBV21-1 and J is TRBJ2-7; the table assigns TRBD1, which was not confirmed against the DNA. TRBV21-1 is marked as a pseudogene. The CDR3 sequence is 13 residues long. The CDR3 spells CASSKEDRGEQYF. The CDR3 region has the DNA TGTGCCAGCAGCAAAGAGGACAGAGGCGAGCAGTACTTC.

There are many counts of this clonotype. The J gene is TRBJ1-1, the V gene TRBV12-3 or TRBV12-4; D call uncertain. The CDR3 is 14 amino acids. V lost 5 bases to trimming and J lost 1 base, with 11 bases between them. The CDR3 spells CASSPRVGNTEAFF. Here the CDR3 DNA reads TGTGCCAGCAGTCCTAGGGTAGGGAACACTGAAGCTTTCTTT.